This T cell receptor (beta chain) was identified during a study of Ad26.COV2.S vaccination and SARS-CoV-2 variants. Findings of the study overall: Placebo recipients showed lower spike-specific TCR breadth than vaccinees. Vaccinees and placebo recipients showed similar non-spike TCR breadth.

This clone appeared a single time. What it binds is not known. Using immunoSEQ multiplex PCR, the repertoire was profiled, and TCRdb retains in-frame clones only, with some absent. The repertoire has about 180,000 clones, roughly 85% of them found once; the top ten carry less than 6%. The germline V and J ends were trimmed by 2 bases and 6 bases, with 16 bases remaining between them. Looked up from germline, CDR1 is SGDLS and CDR2 is YYNGEE. This CDR3 comprises 15 residues. V gene TRBV9 combines with J gene TRBJ2-3; either TRBD1 or TRBD2 may supply D (6 bases each). The specimen was peripheral blood, collected after recovery from COVID-19. This receptor was obtained from a human donor who had recovered from COVID-19. CDR3: CASSVGGRGEDTQYF. In DNA, the CDR3 is TGTGCCAGCAGCGTCGGGGGCAGGGGTGAGGATACGCAGTATTTT.